A selection of T cell receptor beta chains follows, all from one sample in a study of blood T cell repertoires in COVID-19. The repertoire was sequenced with immunoSEQ multiplex PCR; TCRdb's copy has only in-frame clones and lacks some. Of 270,000 or so clones listed, more than 75% are singletons. Sequencing used PBMCs or T cells enriched from blood (not recorded which). Source of these receptors: a woman in her 40s with acute COVID-19. CDR3s include the opening cysteine and the closing phenylalanine or tryptophan. The D gene is left open where the match is weak. Size is omitted from some rows. Given values are once, few, many or a class for expanded clones.

cdr3_nt cdr3_aa j_call clone_size v_call d_call
TGCGCCAGCAGCCAGTACCACAGGGGCTCGGTGAACACTGAAGCTTTCTTT CASSQYHRGSVNTEAFF TRBJ1-1 NA TRBV5-1 TRBD1
TGTGCCAGCAGTTTGAGGTCCGGAGCTTTCTTT CASSLRSGAFF TRBJ1-1 NA TRBV28 NA
TGTGCCAGCAGCCATTCACGGGGTCGGGAAACTGAAGCTTTCTTT CASSHSRGRETEAFF TRBJ1-1 NA TRBV3-1/TRBV3-2 NA
TGTGCCAGCAGCAGCCCCAGAAACACCATATATTTT CASSSPRNTIYF TRBJ1-3 once TRBV7-9 NA
TGTGCCACCAGTGATTTGAGACTAGCGGAGACCTACAATGAGCAGTTCTTC CATSDLRLAETYNEQFF TRBJ2-1 NA TRBV24-1 TRBD2
TGTGCCAGCAGCTTAGGGGAAGCGGGCGGTCAAGACGAGCAGTACTTC CASSLGEAGGQDEQYF TRBJ2-7 NA TRBV7-2 NA
TGTGCCAGCAGCTTAACAGGGATCTATGGCTACACCTTC CASSLTGIYGYTF TRBJ1-2 NA TRBV13 NA
TGTGCCAGCACCCAGGGTACGGACAGAGTTAATGAAAAACTGTTTTTT CASTQGTDRVNEKLFF TRBJ1-4 once TRBV28 NA
TGTGCCAGCGGCCAGGGGACCGGGGAGCTGTTTTTT CASGQGTGELFF TRBJ2-2 once TRBV25-1 NA
TGTGCCAGCAGTTCCCACTCGGGGGTTGGCACTGAAGCTTTCTTT CASSSHSGVGTEAFF TRBJ1-1 NA TRBV28 NA
TGTGCCAGCAGTTTATGGGGCGCGAACACTGAAGCTTTCTTT CASSLWGANTEAFF TRBJ1-1 NA TRBV28 NA
TGTGCAGCATCCGTCCATCCACAAGAGACCCAGTACTTC CAASVHPQETQYF TRBJ2-5 NA TRBV28 NA
TGTGCCAGCAGCCGCCCCGGGGAGGGGCTGACTGAAGCTTTCTTT CASSRPGEGLTEAFF TRBJ1-1 NA TRBV9 NA
TGTGCCAGCGGCACGGGGAACGGCGTCTATGGCTACACCTTC CASGTGNGVYGYTF TRBJ1-2 NA TRBV7-3 NA
TGTGCCAGCACCCTGGAGGCGACAGGTGAAGCCTCCTACGAGCAGTACTTC CASTLEATGEASYEQYF TRBJ2-7 NA TRBV5-5 NA
TGTGCCAGCAGCTTGCGCAGAGGCACTGAAGCTTTCTTT CASSLRRGTEAFF TRBJ1-1 NA TRBV5-5 NA
TGTGCCAGCAGCTTAGTGGGTCGAGCGGGGGCCAATGAGCAGTTCTTC CASSLVGRAGANEQFF TRBJ2-1 NA TRBV7-9 TRBD2
TGTGCCAGCAGTTTTCAGGGCTCCTACGAGCAGTACTTC CASSFQGSYEQYF TRBJ2-7 NA TRBV5-4 NA
TGCGCCAGCAGCTCGGGGACAGAGTCCGTATATCAAGAGACCCAGTACTTC CASSSGTESVYQETQYF TRBJ2-5 NA TRBV5-1 TRBD1
TGTGCCTGGAGTGTGGGGGGGAGGGAAGAGACCCAGTACTTC CAWSVGGREETQYF TRBJ2-5 NA TRBV30 TRBD2
TGCGCCAGCAGCCAAGAACCAGGGGCAGATACGCAGTATTTT CASSQEPGADTQYF TRBJ2-3 NA TRBV4-1 NA
TGCGCCAGCAGCTTGGAAGTAGCGGCCGGGGAGCTGTTTTTT CASSLEVAAGELFF TRBJ2-2 NA TRBV5-1 NA
TGCGCCAGCAGTCAGCCCGGTACCGGAAACACCATATATTTT CASSQPGTGNTIYF TRBJ1-3 NA TRBV23-1 NA
TGTGCCAGCAGCGTCTTTAGCGGGAGTAGAAATAATGAGCAGTTCTTC CASSVFSGSRNNEQFF TRBJ2-1 NA TRBV7-2 TRBD2
TGCGCCAGCAGCCAAGGACTGGGGGGGGGCTATGGCTACACCTTC CASSQGLGGGYGYTF TRBJ1-2 NA TRBV4-3 NA
TGTGCCAGCAGCCTTCACAGGGAAAATACGCAGTATTTT CASSLHRENTQYF TRBJ2-3 NA TRBV5-4 NA
TGTGCCAGCAGCTTAGTGTCAGGACAGGGGCAGGAGACCCAGTACTTC CASSLVSGQGQETQYF TRBJ2-5 once TRBV7-6 TRBD1
TGTGCCTGGAATAGGGAGGAGAGGGAGCCCCTCCACTTT CAWNREEREPLHF TRBJ1-6 NA TRBV30 NA
TGCGCCAGCAGCTTGTCACTAGCGATCTCCTACGAGCAGTACTTC CASSLSLAISYEQYF TRBJ2-7 NA TRBV5-1 TRBD2
TGCGCCAGCGGCGGGGACGGCCACGGAAACACCATATATTTT CASGGDGHGNTIYF TRBJ1-3 NA TRBV5-1 NA
TGTGCCAGAGGACTAGCGGGGAGTCACAGCACAGATACGCAGTATTTT CARGLAGSHSTDTQYF TRBJ2-3 NA TRBV2 TRBD2
TGTGCCAGCAGTTTTGGGGGAGGTGGCGGAAACACCATATATTTT CASSFGGGGGNTIYF TRBJ1-3 NA TRBV28 NA
TGTGCCAGCAGCACAGGGACCTATGGCTACACCTTC CASSTGTYGYTF TRBJ1-2 once TRBV7-9 NA
TGTGCCAGCAGCTCTCTATTAGGCGGGGTTGGCTACACCTTC CASSSLLGGVGYTF TRBJ1-2 once TRBV7-9 NA
TGCGCCAGCAGCCAAGATCGTAGAGGGGACATTCAGCATTTT CASSQDRRGDIQHF TRBJ1-5 NA TRBV4-3 NA
TGTGCCAGCAGTCAAATTCGCCTAGCGGGGGTCGGTGAGCAGTTCTTC CASSQIRLAGVGEQFF TRBJ2-1 NA TRBV27 TRBD2
TGTGCCAGCTCACCACTTAGGTCTAGCGGGAGCTTTGAGACCCAGTACTTC CASSPLRSSGSFETQYF TRBJ2-5 NA TRBV18 TRBD2
TGTGCCAGCAGCTCCCCACCGACTAGCGAAGAGACCCAGTACTTC CASSSPPTSEETQYF TRBJ2-5 NA TRBV6-6 TRBD2
TGTGCCAGCAGTCCAAATACTGAAGCTTTCTTT CASSPNTEAFF TRBJ1-1 NA TRBV2 NA
TGTGCCAGCAGTTCACTTGGAGGGGATGGCTACACCTTC CASSSLGGDGYTF TRBJ1-2 NA TRBV27 NA
TGTGCCAGCAGCTTACCCCCGGCAGGCGAGCAGTACTTC CASSLPPAGEQYF TRBJ2-7 NA TRBV5-4 NA
TGTGCCAGCAGCGTAGGGGGGACAGGCAATCAGCCCCAGCATTTT CASSVGGTGNQPQHF TRBJ1-5 NA TRBV9 TRBD1
TGTGCCAGTAGTATTGGCAGGGTGCATGAGCAGTTCTTC CASSIGRVHEQFF TRBJ2-1 once TRBV19 NA
TGTGCCAGCAGCCAGAACAGGGGTCCTGCCTACGAGCAGTACTTC CASSQNRGPAYEQYF TRBJ2-7 NA TRBV14 TRBD1
TGTGCCAGCAGCTTGGGGACAGGGCCCTCCTACGAGCAGTACTTC CASSLGTGPSYEQYF TRBJ2-7 NA TRBV5-6 TRBD1
TGCAGTGCTATAGAATATAGTGAGCAGTTCTTC CSAIEYSEQFF TRBJ2-1 NA TRBV20-1 NA
TGTGCCAGCAGTGGAGGACAGGCCATGGAAGCTTTCTTT CASSGGQAMEAFF TRBJ1-1 NA TRBV12-3/TRBV12-4 TRBD1
TGTGCCAGCAGAACGGGGACAGGGAATCAGCCCCAGCATTTT CASRTGTGNQPQHF TRBJ1-5 NA TRBV6-5 TRBD1
TGTGCCAGCAGCCTAGGACAGGACGGGAGGGAAGCTTTCTTT CASSLGQDGREAFF TRBJ1-1 NA TRBV7-6 TRBD1
TGCAGCGTAGGACTCGGACAGGGCGGGAACACCGGGGAGCTGTTTTTT CSVGLGQGGNTGELFF TRBJ2-2 NA TRBV29-1 TRBD1
TGTGCCAGCCAAGGGTTAGCGGGTAACACCGGGGAGCTGTTTTTT CASQGLAGNTGELFF TRBJ2-2 NA TRBV7-9 TRBD2
TGTGCCAGCAGCTTAGAGAGGGAGACTGAAGCTTTCTTT CASSLERETEAFF TRBJ1-1 few TRBV11-2 NA
TGTGCCAGCAGTCGATATAGCGGGGGCGGGTACAATGAGCAGTTCTTC CASSRYSGGGYNEQFF TRBJ2-1 NA TRBV3-1/TRBV3-2 TRBD2